The clone carrying this T cell receptor (beta chain) has a handful of counts. No antigen is known for it. The source of the sample is a study of blood T cells in healthy people across ages. Findings and caveats of the study: Higher diversity, along with more naive CD4+ cells, distinguished long-lived donors from aged donors.

V was trimmed by 0 bases and J by 5 bases, leaving 6 bases between them. The CDR3 is 13 amino acids. Germline assignment: CDR1 SGHRS and CDR2 YFSETQ. Isolation recovered at least 7 million PBMCs from every sample. Then a second PCR, running about 6 to 12 cycles, was carried out with a sample-barcoded 5' primer and a J-beta primer mix. All cDNA molecules were each tagged by a template-switch adaptor with 12 random nucleotides. MiXCR, applied by TCRdb to the 5' RACE reads, yields one record per CDR3 protein. The sample holds roughly 1,500,000 distinct CDR3 sequences, roughly 45% seen once. Sequences were obtained from blood. The chain has TRBV5-1 and TRBJ2-1; D is unclear. This clonotype was sampled from a woman younger than 35 in good health. The DNA of the CDR3 is TGCGCCAGCAGCTTGGCTCAGCACAATGAGCAGTTCTTC. Protein sequence: CASSLAQHNEQFF.